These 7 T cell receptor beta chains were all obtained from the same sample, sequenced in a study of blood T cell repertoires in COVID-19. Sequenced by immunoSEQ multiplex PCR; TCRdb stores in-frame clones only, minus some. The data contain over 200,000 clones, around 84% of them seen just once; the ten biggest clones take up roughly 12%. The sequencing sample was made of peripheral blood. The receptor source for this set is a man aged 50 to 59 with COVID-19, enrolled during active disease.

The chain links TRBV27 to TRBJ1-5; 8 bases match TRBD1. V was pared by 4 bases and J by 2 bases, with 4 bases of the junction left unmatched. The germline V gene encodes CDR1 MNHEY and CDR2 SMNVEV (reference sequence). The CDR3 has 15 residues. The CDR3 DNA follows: TGTGCCAGCAGTTGGGGACAGGAGGGCAATCAGCCCCAGCATTTT. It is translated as CASSWGQEGNQPQHF.

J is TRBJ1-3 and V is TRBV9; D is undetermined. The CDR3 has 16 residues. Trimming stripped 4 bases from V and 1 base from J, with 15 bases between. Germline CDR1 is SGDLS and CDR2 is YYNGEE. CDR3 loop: CASSIRVGGSGNTIYF. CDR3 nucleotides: TGTGCCAGCAGCATCCGGGTCGGAGGTTCTGGAAACACCATATATTTT.

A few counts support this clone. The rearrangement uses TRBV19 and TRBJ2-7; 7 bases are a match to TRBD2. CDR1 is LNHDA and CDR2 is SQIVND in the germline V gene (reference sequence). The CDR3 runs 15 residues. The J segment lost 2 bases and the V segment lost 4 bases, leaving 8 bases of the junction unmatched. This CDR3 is CASSTWAGTTYEQYF. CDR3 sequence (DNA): TGTGCCAGTAGTACCTGGGCTGGGACTACCTACGAGCAGTACTTC.

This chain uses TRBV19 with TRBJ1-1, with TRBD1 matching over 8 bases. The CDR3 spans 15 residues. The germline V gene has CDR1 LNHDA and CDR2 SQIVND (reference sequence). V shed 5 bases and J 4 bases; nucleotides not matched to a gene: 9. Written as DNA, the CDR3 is TGTGCCAGTAGTGTGGCAGGGGGCGCGGGCACTGAAGCTTTCTTT. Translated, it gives CASSVAGGAGTEAFF.

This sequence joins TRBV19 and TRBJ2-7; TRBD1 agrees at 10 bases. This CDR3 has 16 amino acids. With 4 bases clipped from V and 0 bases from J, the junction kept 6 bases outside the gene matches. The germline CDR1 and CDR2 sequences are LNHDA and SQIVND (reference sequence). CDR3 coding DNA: TGTGCCAGTAGTACCCGACAGGGGGCGAGCTCCTACGAGCAGTACTTC. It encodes CASSTRQGASSYEQYF.

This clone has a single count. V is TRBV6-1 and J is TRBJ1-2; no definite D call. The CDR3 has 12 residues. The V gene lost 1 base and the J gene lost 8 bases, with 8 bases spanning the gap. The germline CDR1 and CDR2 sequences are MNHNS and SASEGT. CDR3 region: CASSEGYVGYTF. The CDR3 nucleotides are TGTGCCAGCAGTGAAGGCTACGTGGGCTACACCTTC.

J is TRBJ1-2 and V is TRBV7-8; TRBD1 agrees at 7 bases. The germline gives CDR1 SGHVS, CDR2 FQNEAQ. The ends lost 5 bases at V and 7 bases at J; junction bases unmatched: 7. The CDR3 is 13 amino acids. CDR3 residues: CASSTRQGTGYTF. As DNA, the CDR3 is TGTGCCAGCAGCACCAGACAGGGCACTGGCTACACCTTC.